The source of this T cell receptor beta chain is a study of OX40 agonist ivuxolimab in advanced cancers. Overall study findings and caveats: Doses of 0.1 to 3.0 mg/kg were accompanied by clonal expansion of CD4+ and CD8+ blood T cells by week 6.

TCRdb's table, derived via immunoSEQ multiplex PCR, lists solely in-frame clones and lacks some. Of around 62,000 clones detected, 75% to 80% appear once; the ten largest clones hold roughly 1.5%. Judged by abundance, this clone is medium-sized. The antigen remains unidentified. A history of autoimmune disease or systemic immunosuppression excluded patients. The CDR3 is 13 residues long. V lost 7 bases and J lost 2; bases outside the gene matches: 4. In germline, CDR1 is MDHEN, CDR2 SYDVKM. This specimen was CD4+ or CD8+ T cells sorted from blood, taken in a trial of the OX40 agonist ivuxolimab. The TCR sequence derives from an adult with an advanced solid tumor such as melanoma, head and neck, liver or kidney cancer. The rearrangement joins TRBV28 to TRBJ1-2, with 7 bases matching TRBD1. The CDR3 here is CASTTGQNYGYTF. CDR3 coding DNA: TGTGCCAGCACTACGGGACAGAACTATGGCTACACCTTC.